This T cell receptor beta chain was documented in a study of blood T cells in healthy people across ages. About the study: Template-switching capture recovered about one barcoded beta molecule per two T cells.

This clonotype was observed a few times. Antigen unknown. A junction end diverges from the germline sequence, so it may reflect a read error. The germline gives CDR1 LGHNA, CDR2 YNFKEQ. The CDR3 is 16 residues long. The study recruited healthy Caucasian donors from Russia who were aged about 6 to 90. General study results and limits: Long-lived donors exceeded aged donors in naive CD4+ cells and diversity.

A second PCR, run for roughly 6 to 11 cycles, used a sample-barcoded 5' primer plus a J-beta primer mix. TCRdb itself ran the 5' RACE reads through MiXCR, one entry per CDR3 protein. The sample includes over a million distinct CDR3 sequences, almost 60% of them seen just once. The sample taken for sequencing was blood. The rearrangement uses TRBV4-2 and TRBJ2-6; 8 bases match TRBD1. This sequence was found in a young man in good health. CDR3 bases: TGTGCCAGCAGCCAAGAGGACAGGGATGGGACCAACGTCCTGACTTTC. Protein product: CASSQEDRDGTNVLTF.